This T cell receptor (beta chain) was retrieved from a study of spatial heterogeneity in lung cancer. In its sample, this clonotype was seen many times. Stated time point: sample taken at primary tumor resection. Unsorted whole RNA of tumor, nontumor lung or frozen PBMC was sequenced. Per germline, CDR1 SQVTM and CDR2 ANQGSEA. This CDR3 is 13 amino acids long. Trimming removed 4 bases at V and 4 bases at J, with 13 bases between. TCRdb reprocessed the 5' RACE reads via MiXCR and lists one record per CDR3 protein. The table shows 90,000 or so distinct CDR3 sequences, with around 10% occurring only once.

This chain links TRBV29-1 with TRBJ1-1, with D possibly being TRBD1 (6 bases). This sequence was found in a male donor with early-stage non-small cell lung cancer. The sequences come from PBMCs, collected at surgery. CDR3 coding DNA: TGCAGCGTTGTCGGGGGCGCGGTCACTGAAGCTTTCTTT. This encodes CSVVGGAVTEAFF.